This T cell receptor (beta chain) was identified in a study of T cell repertoires and Cas9 in healthy adults. Study as a whole: Multi-effector potency, cytotoxicity and lineage were assessed in SpCas9-reactive CD4 and CD8 T cells.

Produced via immunoSEQ multiplex PCR; TCRdb's table is partial and in-frame only. The profile shows 20,000 to 25,000 clones, about nine tenths of them singletons. Per germline, CDR1 SEHNR and CDR2 FQNEAQ (reference sequence). This CDR3 spans 14 amino acids. Trimming stripped 5 bases from V and 0 bases from J, with 10 bases between. The rearrangement links TRBV7-9 to TRBJ1-1, with D possibly matching TRBD1 (6 bases). The sequence derives from a human donor in good health. The sequencing input was CD4+ effector T cells (CD127+, CD25-, CD137-, CD154-) from PBMCs; culture status not recorded. DNA for the CDR3: TGTGCCAGCAGCCGGGACATTATGAACACTGAAGCTTTCTTT. Translating gives CASSRDIMNTEAFF.